The clone carrying this T cell receptor beta chain was found a few times. The antigen is undetermined. The sample is drawn from a study of early T cells in non-severe SARS-CoV-2 infection. At the level of the study: RNA in bulk from unsorted whole blood was sequenced, and chains were unpaired. Study conclusions and caveats: Sequences matched to VDJdb favored anti-spike CD8 responses, while private and CD4 specificities were missed.

Attached unique molecular identifiers marked individual cDNA molecules. TCRdb recomputed calls from the 5' RACE reads with MiXCR, one row per CDR3 protein. Seen here are more than 45,000 distinct CDR3 sequences, around 5.6% observed once, and the top ten hold 6.8%. This CDR3 has 14 residues. V lost 0 bases and J lost 0, with 6 bases in between. From germline, CDR1 is SQVTM and CDR2 ANQGSEA. This chain uses TRBV29-1 with TRBJ1-3; D is unresolved. The sequenced material came from whole blood. This receptor was identified in an adult who was a healthcare worker with PCR-confirmed SARS-CoV-2 infection or an uninfected control (not recorded which). CDR3 loop: CSVEEGFSGNTIYF. CDR3 nucleotides: TGCAGCGTTGAAGAGGGGTTCTCTGGAAACACCATATATTTT.